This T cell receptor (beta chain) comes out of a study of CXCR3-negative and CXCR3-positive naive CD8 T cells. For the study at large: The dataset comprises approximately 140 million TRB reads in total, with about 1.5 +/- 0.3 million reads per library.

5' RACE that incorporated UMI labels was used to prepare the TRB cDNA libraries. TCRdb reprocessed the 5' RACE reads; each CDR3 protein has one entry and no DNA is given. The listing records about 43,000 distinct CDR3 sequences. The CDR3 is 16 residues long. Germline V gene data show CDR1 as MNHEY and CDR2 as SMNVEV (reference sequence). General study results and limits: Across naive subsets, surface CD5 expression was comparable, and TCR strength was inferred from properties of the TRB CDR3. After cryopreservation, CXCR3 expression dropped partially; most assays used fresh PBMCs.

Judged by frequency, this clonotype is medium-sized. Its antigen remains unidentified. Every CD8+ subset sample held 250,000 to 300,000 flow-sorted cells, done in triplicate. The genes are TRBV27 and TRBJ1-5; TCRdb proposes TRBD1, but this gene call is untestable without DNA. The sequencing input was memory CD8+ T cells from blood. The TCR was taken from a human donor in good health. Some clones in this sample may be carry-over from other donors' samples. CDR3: CASSLIGGYGNQPQHF.